This TCR beta chain was found in a study of blood T cell repertoires in COVID-19. Here immunoSEQ multiplex PCR was the method, and the copy in TCRdb shows in-frame clones only, minus some. The sample lists around 87,000 clones; approximately 80% were seen once. The CDR3 totals 14 residues. The ends were cut back, 3 bases at V and 5 bases at J, with 11 bases in the middle. Germline assignment: CDR1 MDHEN and CDR2 SYDVKM. The sequence was collected from a human donor in a cohort sampled during active COVID-19. Sample: peripheral blood. The V and J genes are TRBV28 and TRBJ1-5; perhaps TRBD1 as D (5 bases). CDR3 in amino acids: CASSFPGGYQPQHF. Here the CDR3 DNA reads TGTGCCAGCAGTTTCCCGGGGGGTTATCAGCCCCAGCATTTT.